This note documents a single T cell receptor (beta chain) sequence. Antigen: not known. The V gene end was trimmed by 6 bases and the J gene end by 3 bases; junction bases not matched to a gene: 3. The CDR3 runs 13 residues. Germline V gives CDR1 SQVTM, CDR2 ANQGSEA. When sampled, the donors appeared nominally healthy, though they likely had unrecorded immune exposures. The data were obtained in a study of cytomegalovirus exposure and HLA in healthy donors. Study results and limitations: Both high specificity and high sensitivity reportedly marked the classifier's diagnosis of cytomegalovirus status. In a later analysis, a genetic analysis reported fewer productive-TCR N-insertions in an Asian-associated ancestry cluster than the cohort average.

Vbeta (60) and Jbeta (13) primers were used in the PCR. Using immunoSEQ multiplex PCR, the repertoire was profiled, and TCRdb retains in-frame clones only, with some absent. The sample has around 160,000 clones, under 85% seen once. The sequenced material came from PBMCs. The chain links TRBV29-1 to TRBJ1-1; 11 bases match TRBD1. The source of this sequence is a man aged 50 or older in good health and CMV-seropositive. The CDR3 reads CSVGGQGDTEAFF. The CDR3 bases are TGCAGCGTGGGGGGACAGGGGGACACTGAAGCTTTCTTT. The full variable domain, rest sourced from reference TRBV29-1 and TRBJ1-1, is SAVISQKPSRDICQRGTSLTIQCQVDSQVTMMFWYRQQPGQSLTLIATANQGSEATYESGFVIDKFPISRPNLTFSTLTVSNMSPEDSSIYLCSVGGQGDTEAFFGQGTRLTVV.